The 29 T cell receptor beta chains given below trace back to one sample, sequenced in a study of cytomegalovirus exposure and HLA in healthy donors. Primers for the PCR totalled 60 Vbeta and 13 Jbeta. Repertoires were generated with immunoSEQ multiplex PCR, while TCRdb's copy carries only in-frame clones and drops some. The table includes fewer than 180,000 clones, 55% to 75% detected once. Input material: PBMCs. These receptors all stem from a woman in her sixties or seventies in good health and CMV-seropositive.

This clone was found a few times. The rearrangement joins TRBV5-1 to TRBJ2-7, with 9 bases lining up with TRBD1. Germline CDR1 is SGHRS and CDR2 is YFSETQ. V shed 2 bases, J shed 2 bases, and the junction held 5 bases outside the gene matches. CDR3 size: 15 residues. Here the CDR3 reads CASSLVTGGTYEQYF. Here the CDR3 DNA reads TGCGCCAGCAGCTTAGTTACAGGGGGCACCTACGAGCAGTACTTC.

The V and J genes are TRBV6-1 and TRBJ2-7; no clear D. The germline gives CDR1 MNHNS, CDR2 SASEGT. The CDR3 runs to 12 residues. V was clipped by 2 bases and J by 7 bases, with 9 bases between them. The CDR3 nucleotides are TGTGCCAGCAGTGAAAGTGGGCATGAGCAGTACTTC. This codes for CASSESGHEQYF.

This clone showed up just once. J is TRBJ2-3 and V is TRBV30; perhaps TRBD2 as D (5 bases). The CDR3 totals 14 residues. Germline V lookup: CDR1 GTSNPN, CDR2 SVGIG (reference sequence). Trimming left V 0 bases short and J 6 bases short, with 13 bases between. The CDR3 region is CAWSVDRGTDTQYF. The CDR3 DNA is TGTGCCTGGAGTGTCGACCGGGGAACTGATACGCAGTATTTT.

The chain joins TRBV4-1 to TRBJ2-2; no clear D. The CDR3 spans 14 residues. The ends were cut back, 1 base at V and 5 bases at J, with 8 bases in the middle. Germline V gene lookup returns CDR1 MGHRA and CDR2 YSYEKL. The CDR3 region is CASSQVRDTGELFF. In nucleotides, the CDR3 is TGCGCCAGCAGCCAAGTCCGAGATACCGGGGAGCTGTTTTTT.

CDR3 in amino acids: CASSLDLGRGDGYTF. DNA of the CDR3: TGTGCCAGCAGCTTAGATCTGGGCAGGGGAGATGGCTACACCTTC. V usage is TRBV11-2 and J usage is TRBJ1-2, with a weak D call TRBD1 (6 bases). CDR3 length: 15 residues. Trimming removed 0 bases from V and 6 bases from J, with 14 bases in between. CDR1 SGHAT and CDR2 FQNNGV come from the germline V gene.

The chain carries TRBV27 and TRBJ2-1, with TRBD2 matching 8 bases. The CDR3 is made up of 15 amino acids. Germline V gene data show CDR1 as MNHEY and CDR2 as SMNVEV (reference sequence). The J segment lost 5 bases and the V segment lost 5 bases, leaving 8 bases of the junction unmatched. In DNA, the CDR3 is TGTGCCAGCAGTCCCCGGCCGGGGGGGAACAATGAGCAGTTCTTC. It yields the protein CASSPRPGGNNEQFF.

This clone was seen just once. The same CDR3 also results from other DNA sequences found in this sample. The chain has TRBV27 and TRBJ2-3; TRBD2 matches 7 bases. J gave up 1 base and V 5 bases, and 3 bases lay outside the gene matches. The CDR3 length is 14 residues. Germline V gene sequence: CDR1 MNHEY, CDR2 SMNVEV (reference sequence). In DNA form, the CDR3 reads TGTGCCAGCAGTAGGCTAGCGGGCACAGATACGCAGTATTTT. Protein: CASSRLAGTDTQYF.

The chain uses TRBV11-2 and TRBJ2-5, with TRBD2 as a possible D gene (5 bases). CDR3 length: 14 amino acids. Germline V gene lookup returns CDR1 SGHAT and CDR2 FQNNGV. V dropped 3 bases and J dropped 2 bases, with 10 bases sitting between them. The CDR3: CASSFVTGQETQYF. The CDR3 DNA sequence: TGTGCCAGCAGCTTTGTGACGGGACAAGAGACCCAGTACTTC.

The J gene is TRBJ2-2, the V gene TRBV11-2; 8 bases are shared with TRBD2. Trimming at V came to 5 bases and at J to 0 bases, leaving 11 bases not matched to a gene. Per germline, CDR1 SGHAT and CDR2 FQNNGV. There are 18 residues in the CDR3. The CDR3 DNA sequence: TGTGCCAGCAGCCCGTCGATCGGGAGGGATCCGAACACCGGGGAGCTGTTTTTT. Translating gives CASSPSIGRDPNTGELFF.

The chain has TRBV7-8 and TRBJ1-5, with 10 bases fitting TRBD1. V was pared by 8 bases and J by 0 bases, with 10 bases of the junction left unmatched. CDR3 length: 17 amino acids. Germline V lookup: CDR1 SGHVS, CDR2 FQNEAQ. CDR3 DNA sequence: TGTGCCAGCGGCCAGCGGGACAGGGGTAGTAGCAATCAGCCCCAGCATTTT. Its translation: CASGQRDRGSSNQPQHF.

The chain has TRBV28 and TRBJ2-5, with 10 positions matching TRBD1. From germline, CDR1 is MDHEN and CDR2 SYDVKM. Losses at the gene ends were 6 bases for V and 5 bases for J; bases not matched to a gene: 6. The CDR3 runs to 14 residues. The CDR3 DNA reads TGTGCCAGCAGCCCGACAGGGGGCTGGGAGACCCAGTACTTC. It encodes CASSPTGGWETQYF.

The chain joins TRBV18 to TRBJ2-5, with D unclear. The CDR3 spans 13 residues. CDR1 is KGHSH, CDR2 LQKENI, per germline. V was shortened by 4 bases and J by 2 bases, with 8 bases between the two germline ends. CDR3: CASSLPQQETQYF. In DNA, the CDR3 is TGTGCCAGCTCACTTCCACAGCAAGAGACCCAGTACTTC. The variable domain in full, completed from reference TRBV18 and TRBJ2-5, reads NAGVMQNPRHLVRRRGQEARLRCSPMKGHSHVYWYRQLPEEGLKFMVYLQKENIIDESGMPKERFSAEFPKEGPSILRIQQVVRGDSAAYFCASSLPQQETQYFGPGTRLLVL.

This clone was found a few times. The chain carries TRBV7-2 and TRBJ1-2; the match to TRBD1 covers 7 bases. Trimming removed 3 bases from V and 7 bases from J; junction bases left unmatched: 14. Germline assignment: CDR1 SGHTA and CDR2 FQGNSA. The CDR3 contains 16 residues. The CDR3 coding sequence is TGTGCCAGCAGCTTCCATCTAAACAGGGGCGTAGGTGGCTACACCTTC. It translates to CASSFHLNRGVGGYTF.

This clone was seen more than once but under ten times. The chain is built from TRBV4-1 and TRBJ2-1; 7 bases match TRBD2. The germline CDR1 and CDR2 sequences are MGHRA and YSYEKL. The J segment lost 9 bases and the V segment lost 3 bases, leaving 8 bases of the junction unmatched. The CDR3 has 14 residues. For the CDR3, the DNA is TGCGCCAGCAGCCATAGCCCTGGGGGGGTTGAGCAGTTCTTC. Residues: CASSHSPGGVEQFF.

The gene calls are TRBV10-2 and TRBJ2-1; a possible D gene is TRBD2 (6 bases). The germline CDR1 and CDR2 sequences are WSHSY and SAAADI. V dropped 4 bases and J dropped 9 bases, with 13 bases sitting between them. The CDR3 consists of 13 residues. The CDR3 reads CASSVMEGGEQFF. CDR3 bases: TGCGCCAGCAGTGTTATGGAGGGTGGTGAGCAGTTCTTC.

V gene TRBV7-2 combines with J gene TRBJ2-5; TRBD2 is a possible D gene (6 bases). The V and J ends lost 3 bases and 4 bases respectively, with 12 bases between them. The CDR3 length is 14 residues. The germline gives CDR1 SGHTA, CDR2 FQGNSA. The CDR3 region is CASSLAGRGETQYF. The CDR3 DNA is TGTGCCAGCAGCTTGGCGGGGAGAGGAGAGACCCAGTACTTC.

This clone has more than one count but fewer than ten. The chain is built from TRBV7-8 and TRBJ1-2; D not certain. Trimming left V 5 bases short and J 6 bases short, with 10 bases between. The germline CDR1 and CDR2 sequences are SGHVS and FQNEAQ. The CDR3 has 12 amino acids. The CDR3 sequence: CASSPHGDGYTF. The CDR3 nucleotides read TGTGCCAGCAGCCCCCACGGGGATGGCTACACCTTC.

This clone was observed a few times. The chain carries TRBV18 and TRBJ2-1, with 7 bases identical to TRBD2. Looked up from germline, CDR1 is KGHSH and CDR2 is LQKENI. The CDR3 is made up of 16 amino acids. V lost 0 bases and J lost 8; bases outside the gene matches: 10. The CDR3 bases are TGTGCCAGCTCACCACCGACCCGCGGGAGTCGGTATGAGCAGTTCTTC. Protein: CASSPPTRGSRYEQFF.

V is TRBV9 and J is TRBJ2-7; TRBD2 agrees at 8 bases. V shed 5 bases, J shed 2 bases, and the junction held 9 bases outside the gene matches. Germline V gene lookup returns CDR1 SGDLS and CDR2 YYNGEE. The CDR3 is 15 residues long. The CDR3 coding sequence is TGTGCCAGCAGTCCCCCCGCGGGGGGCCCCTACGAGCAGTACTTC. Amino acid sequence: CASSPPAGGPYEQYF.

This chain connects TRBV6-5 to TRBJ2-4; D is unclear. The CDR3 is made up of 16 amino acids. V lost 0 bases and J lost 0, with 9 bases in between. Germline-derived CDR1 and CDR2 are MNHEY and SVGAGI. The CDR3 protein is CASSYSANGAKNIQYF. CDR3 DNA sequence: TGTGCCAGCAGTTACTCGGCCAATGGAGCCAAAAACATTCAGTACTTC.

The chain combines TRBV10-3 with TRBJ2-3; 7 positions match TRBD2. The CDR3 has 18 residues. The germline V gene encodes CDR1 ENHRY and CDR2 SYGVKD. V was clipped by 0 bases and J by 2 bases; unmatched bases: 11. CDR3 sequence reads: CAISESGPGTTSTDTQYF. As DNA, the CDR3 is TGTGCCATCAGTGAGTCTGGACCCGGGACTACCTCCACAGATACGCAGTATTTT.

V is TRBV15 and J is TRBJ1-2; the D is unclear. The CDR3 spans 13 residues. Trimming removed 3 bases at V and 6 bases at J, with 11 bases between. Per the germline V gene, CDR1 is LNHNV and CDR2 is YYDKDF (reference sequence). The CDR3 reads CATSRGEGDGYTF. CDR3 bases: TGTGCCACCAGCAGGGGCGAGGGCGATGGCTACACCTTC.

The V call is TRBV28, the J call TRBJ2-1; TRBD2 matches at 9 bases. J gave up 5 bases and V 6 bases, and 11 bases lay outside the gene matches. Germline V lookup: CDR1 MDHEN, CDR2 SYDVKM. This CDR3 has 16 amino acids. The CDR3 DNA reads TGTGCCAGCAGCTCGCCGAGACTAGCGGAGGACAATGAGCAGTTCTTC. Its protein is CASSSPRLAEDNEQFF.

This chain uses TRBV18 with TRBJ1-2; possibly TRBD1 for D (5 bases). V lost 3 bases and J 4 bases, leaving 9 bases between the germline ends. The CDR3 is made up of 13 amino acids. The V gene's germline CDR1 is KGHSH and CDR2 LQKENI. This CDR3 reads CASSPEGTYGYTF. For the CDR3, the DNA is TGTGCCAGCTCACCGGAGGGGACCTATGGCTACACCTTC.

The rearrangement joins TRBV28 to TRBJ2-5, with TRBD1 matching over 9 bases. Germline V gives CDR1 MDHEN, CDR2 SYDVKM. V shed 6 bases and J 2 bases; nucleotides not matched to a gene: 7. The CDR3 is 15 amino acids. The CDR3 here is CASSQPGTGQETQYF. The CDR3 nucleotides read TGTGCCAGCAGCCAACCCGGGACAGGGCAAGAGACCCAGTACTTC. Supplemented by reference TRBV28 and TRBJ2-5, the full variable domain reads DVKVTQSSRYLVKRTGEKVFLECVQDMDHENMFWYRQDPGLGLRLIYFSYDVKMKEKGDIPEGYSVSREKKERFSLILESASTNQTSMYLCASSQPGTGQETQYFGPGTRLLVL.

For the CDR3, the DNA is TGTGCCAGCTCACCCTGGGGGCGAGCCCCCGAGCAGTACTTC. Its protein product is CASSPWGRAPEQYF. V is TRBV18 and J is TRBJ2-7; tentatively, D is TRBD1 (6 bases). The CDR3 is 14 amino acids. Trimming shortened V by 3 bases and J by 6 bases, and 15 bases separated the two germline ends. CDR1 and CDR2 (germline): KGHSH, LQKENI.

The chain has TRBV28 and TRBJ2-4, with 8 bases that match TRBD1. Looked up from germline, CDR1 is MDHEN and CDR2 is SYDVKM. Trimming removed 10 bases from V and 5 bases from J; junction bases left unmatched: 13. CDR3 length: 15 residues. CDR3 nucleotides: TGTGCCACTAACGACAGGGGAGTGGTCGAAAACATTCAGTACTTC. Encoded protein: CATNDRGVVENIQYF.

The rearrangement uses TRBV27 and TRBJ2-7, with D maybe TRBD1 (6 bases). V dropped 6 bases and J dropped 7 bases, with 13 bases sitting between them. CDR3 length: 12 amino acids. Germline CDR1 is MNHEY and CDR2 is SMNVEV (reference sequence). Written as DNA, the CDR3 is TGTGCCAGCAGCCTCCTTCAGGGGGAGCAGTACTTC. As protein: CASSLLQGEQYF.

The chain carries TRBV4-2 and TRBJ2-1, with 13 bases matching TRBD2. The CDR3 consists of 16 residues. The V gene end was trimmed by 3 bases and the J gene end by 5 bases; junction bases not matched to a gene: 4. Germline CDR1 LGHNA, CDR2 YNFKEQ. In nucleotides, the CDR3 is TGTGCCAGCAGCCAGCGACTAGCGGGAGGCCACAATGAGCAGTTCTTC. It specifies CASSQRLAGGHNEQFF.